This is a list of T cell receptor beta chains from one sample in a study of blood T cell repertoires in COVID-19. Assay used: immunoSEQ multiplex PCR; TCRdb lists only in-frame clones, some missing. The sample contains just under 350,000 clones, approximately 87% of which appear only once. Material: peripheral blood. The receptors were gathered from a woman aged 45-65 years with COVID-19, enrolled during active disease. CDR3s leave out the opening cysteine and the closing phenylalanine or tryptophan. The order of the fields is J gene, V gene, CDR3 protein.

J gene: TRBJ1-3
V gene: TRBV15
CDR3 protein: ATSRDSISGNTIY

J gene: TRBJ2-5
V gene: TRBV11-2
CDR3 protein: ASSSGTSGLAVGETQY

J gene: TRBJ2-7
V gene: TRBV7-9
CDR3 protein: ASSLGAESYEQY

J gene: TRBJ1-1
V gene: TRBV5-4
CDR3 protein: ASSLVSGGRDTEAF

J gene: TRBJ1-5
V gene: TRBV15
CDR3 protein: ATSNRGAQPQH

J gene: TRBJ1-5
V gene: TRBV5-1
CDR3 protein: ASSLEVGGHQPQH

J gene: TRBJ2-2
V gene: TRBV7-9
CDR3 protein: ASSLAGATNTGELF

J gene: TRBJ2-1
V gene: TRBV5-1
CDR3 protein: ASSQGGSGYNEQF

J gene: TRBJ2-7
V gene: TRBV27
CDR3 protein: ASSPRGFSGSFNEQY

J gene: TRBJ1-6
V gene: TRBV11-3
CDR3 protein: ASSLVVRAGRGNSPLH

J gene: TRBJ2-2
V gene: TRBV6-2/TRBV6-3
CDR3 protein: ASSYVTSGSLVTGELF

J gene: TRBJ2-7
V gene: TRBV6-7
CDR3 protein: ASTRQGWVDEQY

J gene: TRBJ1-5
V gene: TRBV29-1
CDR3 protein: SATGGRNQPQH

J gene: TRBJ1-1
V gene: TRBV5-6
CDR3 protein: ASIIGGRGWVTEAF

J gene: TRBJ2-7
V gene: TRBV27
CDR3 protein: ASSFRLEISYEQY

J gene: TRBJ2-2
V gene: TRBV7-9
CDR3 protein: ASSPSSPGWNTGELF

J gene: TRBJ1-3
V gene: TRBV3-1/TRBV3-2
CDR3 protein: ASSPGTGGNSGNTIY

J gene: TRBJ2-2
V gene: TRBV7-9
CDR3 protein: ASSFPGANTGELF

J gene: TRBJ2-3
V gene: TRBV19
CDR3 protein: ASSIVGSGRETDTQY

J gene: TRBJ2-6
V gene: TRBV6-4
CDR3 protein: ASSRRGTGANVLT

J gene: TRBJ1-1
V gene: TRBV25-1
CDR3 protein: ASAQGSTTEAF

J gene: TRBJ1-1
V gene: TRBV15
CDR3 protein: ATSRVWTVNTEAF

J gene: TRBJ2-3
V gene: TRBV5-4
CDR3 protein: AGSLELYTDTQY

J gene: TRBJ1-2
V gene: TRBV19
CDR3 protein: ASSIQGDYGYT

J gene: TRBJ2-5
V gene: TRBV7-2
CDR3 protein: ASSLAGVTQETQY

J gene: TRBJ2-7
V gene: TRBV30
CDR3 protein: AGRGSYEQY

J gene: TRBJ1-4
V gene: TRBV4-1
CDR3 protein: ASSQVLGAMEKLF

J gene: TRBJ2-5
V gene: TRBV7-2
CDR3 protein: ASRGQGLAGEATQY

J gene: TRBJ1-4
V gene: TRBV2
CDR3 protein: ASSRDSPYNNEKLF

J gene: TRBJ1-2
V gene: TRBV19
CDR3 protein: ASSVPRGYT

J gene: TRBJ2-3
V gene: TRBV5-4
CDR3 protein: ASSFGGPSTDTQY

J gene: TRBJ2-7
V gene: TRBV6-5
CDR3 protein: ASSYSVPGFGYEQY

J gene: TRBJ1-1
V gene: TRBV30
CDR3 protein: AWSLVNTEAF